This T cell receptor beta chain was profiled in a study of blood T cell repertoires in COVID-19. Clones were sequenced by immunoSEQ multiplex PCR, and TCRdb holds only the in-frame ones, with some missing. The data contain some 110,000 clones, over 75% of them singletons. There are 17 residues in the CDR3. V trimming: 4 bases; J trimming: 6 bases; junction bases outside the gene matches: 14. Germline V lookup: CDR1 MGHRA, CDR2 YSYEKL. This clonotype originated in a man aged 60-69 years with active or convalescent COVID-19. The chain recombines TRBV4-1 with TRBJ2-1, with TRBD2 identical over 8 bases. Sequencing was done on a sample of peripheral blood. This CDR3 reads CASSRVQTSAAGNEQFF. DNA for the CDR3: TGCGCCAGCAGCCGGGTTCAGACTAGCGCCGCGGGCAATGAGCAGTTCTTC.